This T cell receptor beta chain was sequenced for a study of CD8 T cells in Susac syndrome. General study findings and limits: Susac CD8+ clonal expansion peaked in TEMRA cells and active patients. In total CD8+ repertoires, over 15 Susac-specific public clones were found, and CD8+ TEMRA repertoires had several.

Note on this clonotype: The antigen remains unidentified.

The CDR3 extends over 17 amino acids. Between the trimmed V and J ends, which lost 3 bases and 3 bases, there was a span of 18 bases. The V gene's germline CDR1 is SGDLS and CDR2 YYNGEE. It was with random hexamers that about 0.45 to 1 ug RNA was reverse transcribed. The method of amplification for TCR beta CDR3 was immunoSEQ multiplex PCR, covering 54 Vbeta and 13 Jbeta. TCRdb redid the calling of the immunoSEQ multiplex PCR reads with MiXCR, one entry per CDR3 protein. Of 75,000 to 80,000 distinct CDR3 sequences in the sample, 94% were seen once. The sequence was obtained from a human donor with Susac syndrome. Material for sequencing was CD8+ T cells from PBMCs. This chain joins TRBV9 and TRBJ1-4; no clear D. The chain's CDR3 is CASSEPSDGQSNEKLFF. In DNA form, the CDR3 reads TGTGCCAGCAGCGAGCCTAGTGATGGGCAGTCTAATGAAAAACTGTTTTTT. Combining the CDR3 with reference TRBV9 and TRBJ1-4 gives the whole variable domain DSGVTQTPKHLITATGQRVTLRCSPRSGDLSVYWYQQSLDQGLQFLIQYYNGEERAKGNILERFSAQQFPDLHSELNLSSLELGDSALYFCASSEPSDGQSNEKLFFGSGTQLSVL.